Each of the 25 T cell receptor beta chains below was sequenced from the same sample in a study of technical replicates of blood from a handful of donors listed by TCRdb under 2017. To prepare the library, the immunoSEQ multiplex PCR assay was applied. In its TCRdb copy, this immuneACCESS table keeps in-frame sequences only and misses some clones. Where compared with another copy, unresolved V genes explain less than half of these, and the others have no known cause. For this sample the table gives tens of thousands of clones, of which roughly 89% were detected only once. Approximately 4.7% of the sample goes to the ten largest clones. The source material was PBMCs. Receptor source: a human donor in good health. Some clones in this sample may be carry-over from other donors' samples.

The J gene is TRBJ2-7, the V gene TRBV2; 8 bases are shared with TRBD2. The junction had 6 bases not matched to a gene; V was cut back by 8 bases and J by 0 bases. CDR1 SNHLY and CDR2 FYNNEI come from the germline V gene. The CDR3 spans 14 residues. This CDR3 reads CASGRGVSSYEQYF. The CDR3 DNA reads as TGTGCCAGCGGGCGGGGGGTCAGCTCCTACGAGCAGTACTTC.

The rearrangement joins TRBV11-3 to TRBJ1-5; possibly TRBD1 for D (5 bases). V was cut by 5 bases and J by 2 bases, with 19 bases left in between. This CDR3 region has 17 residues. CDR1 and CDR2 (germline): SGHNT, YENEEA. The CDR3 protein is CASSDIRGSFGNQPQHF. The CDR3 DNA sequence: TGTGCCAGCAGCGACATTCGGGGGAGCTTTGGCAATCAGCCCCAGCATTTT.

This clone was detected once. This chain uses TRBV10-3 with TRBJ1-1, with a weak D call TRBD1 (6 bases). The CDR3 is 13 residues long. Germline-derived CDR1 and CDR2 are ENHRY and SYGVKD. Trimming pared 5 bases from V and 0 bases from J, leaving 7 bases between. CDR3 DNA sequence: TGTGCCATCAGTAGGGGGTTGAACACTGAAGCTTTCTTT. Its translation: CAISRGLNTEAFF.

The chain joins TRBV7-9 to TRBJ2-2, with D tentatively TRBD1 (6 bases). The CDR3 has 16 amino acids. V was clipped by 4 bases and J by 8 bases, with 20 bases between them. Per the germline V gene, CDR1 is SEHNR and CDR2 is FQNEAQ (reference sequence). The CDR3: CASSSPWRTVVGELFF. The CDR3, as DNA: TGTGCCAGCAGCTCCCCTTGGCGGACAGTCGTAGGGGAGCTGTTTTTT.

This chain connects TRBV10-3 to TRBJ2-1, with D possibly TRBD2 on 6 matching bases. The CDR3 runs 16 residues. CDR1 ENHRY and CDR2 SYGVKD come from the germline V gene. The V and J ends lost 6 bases and 5 bases respectively, with 20 bases between them. The CDR3 DNA reads TGTGCCATCAGCGGCGGAATAGCGGAGACAGACAATGAGCAGTTCTTC. This gives the protein CAISGGIAETDNEQFF.

The V gene is TRBV7-9, the J gene TRBJ1-1; weak D call: TRBD1 (6 bases). The V end lost 6 bases, the J end lost 10 bases, and 21 bases lay between the germline ends. From germline, CDR1 is SEHNR and CDR2 FQNEAQ (reference sequence). The CDR3 sequence is 14 residues long. The CDR3 DNA reads as TGTGCCAGCAGGCCGACCCGGACAGTGGAAGGAGCTTTCTTT. Translating it yields CASRPTRTVEGAFF.

CDR3 protein: CAISDGTQYF. CDR3 in DNA: TGTGCCATCAGTGACGGGACCCAGTACTTC. The V call is TRBV10-3, the J call TRBJ2-5; no clear D. This CDR3 has 10 amino acids. From germline, CDR1 is ENHRY and CDR2 SYGVKD. The ends were cut back, 3 bases at V and 7 bases at J, with 3 bases in the middle.

The chain is built from TRBV4-3 and TRBJ2-3, with 9 bases that match TRBD1. Germline values: CDR1 LGHNA, CDR2 YSLEER. J lost 5 bases, V lost 4 bases, and 10 bases had no gene match. This CDR3 has 16 residues. The CDR3 DNA reads as TGCGCCAGCAGCCGAACCGGGACAGGGAGTATAGATACGCAGTATTTT. It specifies CASSRTGTGSIDTQYF.

This clone has more than one count but fewer than ten. The chain uses TRBV4-1 and TRBJ2-3; D not certain. The CDR3 length is 16 residues. The ends were cut back, 0 bases at V and 2 bases at J, with 12 bases in the middle. CDR1 and CDR2 from the germline V gene are MGHRA and YSYEKL. The CDR3 loop is CASSQERKSPTDTQYF. CDR3 DNA: TGCGCCAGCAGCCAAGAAAGAAAGAGCCCCACAGATACGCAGTATTTT.

J is TRBJ2-3 and V is TRBV6-1, with 7 bases lining up with TRBD1. Germline values: CDR1 MNHNS, CDR2 SASEGT. The V segment lost 4 bases and the J segment 7 bases; nucleotides outside the gene matches: 11. This CDR3 comprises 15 residues. In DNA form, the CDR3 reads TGTGCCAGCAGTGCTGGACAGGCGGTTTTAAATACGCAGTATTTT. Amino acids: CASSAGQAVLNTQYF.

The chain couples TRBV11-2 to TRBJ2-2; 7 nucleotides agree with TRBD2. The CDR3 loop spans 17 amino acids. After removal of 3 bases from V and 2 bases from J, the junction contained 9 bases not matched to a gene. Germline loops: CDR1 SGHAT, CDR2 FQNNGV. DNA for the CDR3: TGTGCCAGCAGCTTTGCCCAAGGCGGGAGAAACACCGGGGAGCTGTTTTTT. Its translation is CASSFAQGGRNTGELFF.

The chain combines TRBV5-6 with TRBJ2-7; 11 bases map to TRBD1. Trimming at V came to 4 bases and at J to 4 bases, leaving 4 bases not matched to a gene. Per germline, CDR1 SGHDT and CDR2 YYEEEE. The CDR3 totals 14 residues. CDR3 sequence reads: CASSLGQGGYEQYF. DNA of the CDR3: TGTGCCAGCAGCCTGGGACAGGGGGGGTACGAGCAGTACTTC.

This clone was detected only once. The chain links TRBV29-1 to TRBJ2-3; 7 bases map to TRBD2. The V segment lost 3 bases and the J segment 8 bases; nucleotides outside the gene matches: 14. Germline V CDR1 and CDR2: SQVTM, ANQGSEA. The CDR3 totals 15 residues. The CDR3 nucleotides are TGCAGCGTTGATAGGCGGGGGTCTGGGGGAGGTACGCAGTATTTT. It translates to CSVDRRGSGGGTQYF.

In its sample, this clone was seen a few times. The CDR3 sequence is CASSYSQLPNEKLFF. CDR3 bases: TGTGCCAGCAGTTACTCGCAACTCCCTAATGAAAAACTGTTTTTT. This sequence joins TRBV6-5 and TRBJ1-4; D unclear. Trimming removed 0 bases from V and 3 bases from J, with 8 bases in between. The CDR3 totals 15 residues. Germline assignment: CDR1 MNHEY and CDR2 SVGAGI.

The genes are TRBV4-2 and TRBJ1-2, with D unresolved. Trimming took 0 bases from V and 0 from J, leaving 11 bases between them. CDR1 is LGHNA, CDR2 YNFKEQ, per germline. The CDR3 runs to 16 residues. Here the CDR3 reads CASSQEPIGANYGYTF. The CDR3 nucleotides are TGTGCCAGCAGCCAAGAACCGATAGGAGCTAACTATGGCTACACCTTC.

This chain links TRBV10-3 with TRBJ1-5, with no clear D. From germline, CDR1 is ENHRY and CDR2 SYGVKD. The CDR3 spans 14 residues. CDR3 protein: CASSSEGSNQPQHF. For the CDR3, the DNA is TGTGCTAGTTCAAGCGAGGGAAGCAATCAGCCCCAGCATTTT.

The rearrangement joins TRBV7-9 to TRBJ2-3, with unresolved D. Trimming left V 7 bases short and J 6 bases short, with 11 bases between. The CDR3 extends over 12 amino acids. From germline, CDR1 is SEHNR and CDR2 FQNEAQ (reference sequence). The CDR3 protein is CASIGSLDTQYF. The CDR3 bases are TGTGCCAGCATCGGTTCCTTGGATACGCAGTATTTT.

J is TRBJ1-3 and V is TRBV11-3; TRBD1 matches at 11 bases. Germline V lookup: CDR1 SGHNT, CDR2 YENEEA. With 5 bases clipped from V and 2 bases from J, the junction kept 2 bases outside the gene matches. The CDR3 consists of 15 residues. The CDR3 is CASSADRGPGNTIYF. The CDR3 DNA sequence: TGTGCCAGCAGCGCGGACAGGGGGCCTGGAAACACCATATATTTT.

V and J are TRBV9 and TRBJ2-7, with 12 bases identical to TRBD2. The CDR3 runs to 16 residues. The germline gives CDR1 SGDLS, CDR2 YYNGEE. V shed 0 bases and J 4 bases; nucleotides not matched to a gene: 5. The CDR3 nucleotides are TGTGCCAGCAGCGTAGGGCTAGCGGGAGGGCCTTACGAGCAGTACTTC. It codes for CASSVGLAGGPYEQYF.

The chain joins TRBV7-9 to TRBJ1-3; D might be TRBD1 (5 bases). Per the germline V gene, CDR1 is SEHNR and CDR2 is FQNEAQ (reference sequence). V lost 1 base, J lost 3 bases, and 13 bases lay in between. The CDR3 covers 16 residues. The CDR3 protein is CASSLDPGLVGNTIYF. DNA of the CDR3: TGTGCCAGCAGCTTAGACCCAGGGTTGGTTGGAAACACCATATATTTT. The whole variable domain, filled in from reference TRBV7-9 and TRBJ1-3, reads DTGVSQNPRHKITKRGQNVTFRCDPISEHNRLYWYRQTLGQGPEFLTYFQNEAQLEKSRLLSDRFSAERPKGSFSTLEIQRTEQGDSAMYLCASSLDPGLVGNTIYFGEGSWLTVV.

This chain joins TRBV5-1 and TRBJ2-5; perhaps TRBD2 as D (6 bases). This CDR3 contains 16 residues. Germline-derived CDR1 and CDR2 are SGHRS and YFSETQ. The germline V and J ends were trimmed by 4 bases and 2 bases, with 18 bases remaining between them. CDR3 region: CASSRPGSRGQETQYF. Here the CDR3 DNA reads TGCGCCAGCAGCCGACCAGGGTCTCGGGGGCAAGAGACCCAGTACTTC.

The J gene is TRBJ2-1, the V gene TRBV15; 7 bases line up with TRBD2. After removal of 5 bases from V and 7 bases from J, the junction contained 14 bases not matched to a gene. The germline V gene encodes CDR1 LNHNV and CDR2 YYDKDF (reference sequence). The CDR3 covers 16 residues. The CDR3 here is CATSGGERFGGNEQFF. In DNA, the CDR3 is TGTGCCACCAGCGGGGGGGAGCGGTTTGGAGGGAATGAGCAGTTCTTC. Complete variable domain (other parts from reference TRBV15 and TRBJ2-1): DAMVIQNPRYQVTQFGKPVTLSCSQTLNHNVMYWYQQKSSQAPKLLFHYYDKDFNNEADTPDNFQSRRPNTSFCFLDIRSPGLGDTAMYLCATSGGERFGGNEQFFGPGTRLTVL.

The CDR3 is CASSLVGAASTDTQYF. DNA for the CDR3: TGTGCCAGCAGCTTAGTAGGAGCGGCTAGCACAGATACGCAGTATTTT. The chain is built from TRBV7-2 and TRBJ2-3; D is possibly TRBD2 (5 bases). This CDR3 is built from 16 residues. The germline gives CDR1 SGHTA, CDR2 FQGNSA. V was trimmed by 1 base and J by 0 bases, leaving 11 bases between them.

This sequence joins TRBV27 and TRBJ1-6; 7 bases line up with TRBD1. V trimming: 2 bases; J trimming: 9 bases; junction bases outside the gene matches: 4. The CDR3 has 14 residues. Germline assignment: CDR1 MNHEY and CDR2 SMNVEV (reference sequence). The CDR3 is CASSLSRGSSPLHF. CDR3 nucleotide sequence: TGTGCCAGCAGTTTAAGCAGGGGGTCTTCACCCCTCCACTTT.

This chain uses TRBV6-5 with TRBJ2-7, with 7 bases that match TRBD2. Germline V gene data show CDR1 as MNHEY and CDR2 as SVGAGI. The junction had 6 bases not matched to a gene; V was cut back by 1 base and J by 3 bases. The CDR3 totals 15 residues. The chain's CDR3 is CASSYLGGSGYEQYF. CDR3 bases: TGTGCCAGCAGTTACTTGGGCGGGAGTGGCTACGAGCAGTACTTC.